These T cell receptor beta chains were read from a single sample in a study of T cells expressing NK-cell markers. TCRdb reprocessed the 5' RACE reads and keeps a single row for each CDR3 protein, giving no DNA. Its listing shows about 260,000 distinct CDR3 sequences. The sample comprised blood T cells: a sorted CD56 or NKG2C T cell subset, CD4+ or CD8+ T cells, or bulk PBMC T cells (not recorded which). These receptors were obtained from a woman aged 18 to 75 in good health. Each CDR3 is given with its conserved first and last residue.

TRBJ1-1,TRBV29-1,CSVEDRGDSGQGTEAFF
TRBJ1-6,TRBV7-8,CASSVRGGSYNSPLHF
TRBJ1-5,TRBV6-5,CASSYSRNSNQPQHF
TRBJ2-1,TRBV11-2,CASSFPGITRNEQFF
TRBJ2-1,TRBV11-2,CASSLAAGVTHNEQFF
TRBJ2-1,TRBV20-1,CSATDRGTSLSSYNEQFF
TRBJ1-5,TRBV19,CASSAPNRGSNQPQHF
TRBJ2-1,TRBV5-1,CASRGGIVDEQFF
TRBJ1-4,TRBV5-1,CASSLQGNSNEKLFF
TRBJ2-2,TRBV12-3/TRBV12-4,CASSFGWELFF
TRBJ2-7,TRBV7-9,CASSNGPRYEQYF
TRBJ2-3,TRBV5-4,CASSGAGGLDTDTQYF
TRBJ1-5,TRBV29-1,CSAADRGNQPQHF
TRBJ2-7,TRBV27,CASRSPGGEQYF
TRBJ2-4,TRBV30,CAWTGQIAKNIQYF
TRBJ2-3,TRBV6-5,CASSNLGPADTQYF
TRBJ2-3,TRBV28,CASSSTGPQHF
TRBJ2-2,TRBV27,CASSLFLRGGANTGELFF
TRBJ2-1,TRBV12-3/TRBV12-4,CASSSGVGGVTYNEQFF
TRBJ2-1,TRBV20-1,CSAQNPGPRYNEQFF
TRBJ2-7,TRBV5-1,CASRTGTGSYEQYF
TRBJ1-5,TRBV7-9,CASSLRGNDQPQHF
TRBJ1-6,TRBV5-1,CASSPENSPLHF
TRBJ2-5,TRBV25-1,CASSEFHGYQETQYF
TRBJ2-3,TRBV20-1,CSARDFRGSDTQYF
TRBJ2-1,TRBV7-6,CASSFGGSGDEQFF
TRBJ1-3,TRBV6-1,CASSLLGISGNTIYF